This T cell receptor beta chain is drawn from a study of blood T cells in healthy people across ages. The study's findings and limits: Expanded clonotype shifts may have been confounded, as the donors had an unknown CMV status.

CDR3 length equals 14 residues. Trimming removed 3 bases from V and 4 bases from J, with 12 bases in between. Isolated per sample were at least 7 million PBMCs. As concerns this clonotype: Its specificity is unknown.

A second about 7 to 12 cycle PCR used barcoded and J-beta primers. One entry per CDR3 protein, called by TCRdb with MiXCR from the 5' RACE reads. The sample lists some 1.4 million distinct CDR3 sequences; 35% to 45% were seen once. The chain carries TRBV12-3 or TRBV12-4 and TRBJ1-2; D might be TRBD1 (5 bases). The source of this sequence is a woman between 18 and 30 years old in good health. Input material: blood. CDR3 DNA sequence: TGTGCCAGCAGTTTCTGGGGCGGGGTCTATGGCTACACCTTC. Amino acids: CASSFWGGVYGYTF.